These T cell receptor beta chains were read from a single sample in a study of OX40 agonist ivuxolimab in advanced cancers. Sequenced by immunoSEQ multiplex PCR; TCRdb stores in-frame clones only, minus some. The data show roughly 48,000 clones, around 83% seen once. This sample comprised CD4+ or CD8+ T cells sorted from blood, obtained in a trial of the OX40 agonist ivuxolimab. These receptors all stem from an adult with an advanced solid tumor such as melanoma, head and neck, liver or kidney cancer. Each CDR3 is given with its conserved first and last residue. D genes are given only for firm matches. The size entry is marked missing in some rows and otherwise reads once, few, many or a size class.

v_gene	d_gene	j_gene	abundance	CDR3aa	CDR3nt
TRBV4-2	TRBD2	TRBJ2-5	-	CASSHQRGLAGGSETQYF	TGTGCCAGCAGCCACCAGAGGGGACTAGCGGGAGGTTCAGAGACCCAGTACTTC
TRBV4-2	-	TRBJ2-7	-	CASSQGLASSYEQYF	TGTGCCAGCAGCCAAGGGCTAGCGTCCTCCTACGAGCAGTACTTC
TRBV6-5	-	TRBJ1-2	-	CASSYSTGQVRGYTF	TGTGCCAGCAGTTACTCGACGGGGCAGGTGCGTGGCTACACCTTC
TRBV12-5	-	TRBJ2-3	-	CVSAGSGDTQYF	TGTGTTAGCGCCGGGTCAGGAGATACGCAGTATTTT
TRBV5-4	-	TRBJ2-6	-	CASRRGGGPLTGANVLTF	TGTGCCAGCAGACGGGGAGGGGGCCCACTCACTGGGGCCAACGTCCTGACTTTC
TRBV23-1	-	TRBJ2-4	-	CASSRVSKNIQYF	TGCGCCAGCAGTCGAGTATCCAAAAACATTCAGTACTTC
TRBV29-1	-	TRBJ2-5	once	CSVEDLNWVQETQYF	TGCAGCGTTGAAGATCTTAATTGGGTCCAAGAGACCCAGTACTTC
TRBV28	-	TRBJ2-7	few	CASSLNPSPEQYF	TGTGCCAGCAGTTTAAATCCCAGTCCCGAGCAGTACTTC
TRBV18	TRBD1	TRBJ1-1	once	CASSPRTGGNTEAFF	TGTGCCAGCTCACCACGGACAGGGGGGAACACTGAAGCTTTCTTT
TRBV4-1	-	TRBJ2-1	-	CASSQDGAGRNEQFF	TGCGCCAGCAGCCAAGACGGGGCGGGTCGAAATGAGCAGTTCTTC
TRBV4-1	TRBD2	TRBJ2-2	once	CASSQAPGGVRAGELFF	TGCGCCAGCAGCCAAGCTCCGGGAGGGGTGAGGGCCGGGGAGCTGTTTTTT
TRBV28	-	TRBJ1-5	-	CASSSPLTGNQPQHF	TGTGCCAGCAGTTCCCCCCTTACGGGGAATCAGCCCCAGCATTTT
TRBV11-2	-	TRBJ2-3	-	CASSRSGRSFTDTQYF	TGTGCCAGCAGCCGCTCGGGACGGTCGTTCACAGATACGCAGTATTTT
TRBV11-2	-	TRBJ1-2	once	CASSRQVDYGYTF	TGTGCCAGCAGCCGACAGGTTGACTATGGCTACACCTTC
TRBV5-1	-	TRBJ1-1	-	CASSLGGSDTEAFF	TGCGCCAGCAGCTTGGGGGGTAGCGACACTGAAGCTTTCTTT
TRBV30	-	TRBJ1-1	-	CAWKKMNTEAFF	TGTGCCTGGAAGAAAATGAACACTGAAGCTTTCTTT
TRBV29-1	TRBD1	TRBJ1-1	-	CSVPGTVVAFF	TGCAGCGTCCCCGGGACAGTAGTCGCTTTCTTT
TRBV19	-	TRBJ1-2	-	CASSIGAGDGYTF	TGTGCCAGTAGTATCGGGGCAGGGGATGGCTACACCTTC